Below are 7 T cell receptor beta chains sequenced from a single sample in a study of T cells after yellow fever vaccination. Via MiXCR, TCRdb re-called the 5' RACE reads, giving one row per CDR3 protein. The sample yields 200,000 to 250,000 distinct CDR3 sequences, 6% to 7.5% seen once. Sequencing used CD4+ T cells sorted from PBMCs, obtained 15 days after the yellow fever booster vaccination. The receptors shown here come from a man younger than 40 who received the YFV17D yellow fever vaccine.

This clonotype was found many times. V is TRBV7-9 and J is TRBJ2-2; 11 nucleotides line up with TRBD2. The CDR3 has 14 residues. V lost 5 bases, J lost 6 bases, and 2 bases stayed unmatched. Germline V gene lookup returns CDR1 SEHNR and CDR2 FQNEAQ (reference sequence). The CDR3 DNA reads as TGTGCCAGCAGCCAGGGACTAGCGGCCGGGGAGCTGTTTTTT. Translation: CASSQGLAAGELFF. Supplemented by reference TRBV7-9 and TRBJ2-2, the full variable domain reads DTGVSQNPRHKITKRGQNVTFRCDPISEHNRLYWYRQTLGQGPEFLTYFQNEAQLEKSRLLSDRFSAERPKGSFSTLEIQRTEQGDSAMYLCASSQGLAAGELFFGEGSRLTVL.

This clonotype came up a few times. The rearrangement joins TRBV29-1 to TRBJ2-3; the D gene is possibly TRBD1 (6 bases). CDR1 is SQVTM, CDR2 ANQGSEA, per germline. The CDR3 is 15 amino acids. Deletions cut 1 base from V and 1 base from J, with 12 bases between. The DNA of the CDR3 is TGCAGCGTTGAAGGGGCATACAGGGGCACAGATACGCAGTATTTT. Its translation is CSVEGAYRGTDTQYF.

This clonotype was detected many times. Here the CDR3 DNA reads TGTGCCAGCAGCTCTTCTAGGGTTGGCGCAGATACGCAGTATTTT. This gives the protein CASSSSRVGADTQYF. This sequence joins TRBV7-2 and TRBJ2-3; D remains ambiguous. The CDR3 spans 15 residues. Germline CDR1 and CDR2: SGHTA and FQGNSA. V shed 4 bases and J shed 4 bases, with 15 bases lying between them.

This clonotype has just a few counts. The chain recombines TRBV6-2 or TRBV6-3 with TRBJ1-1; D is perhaps TRBD1 (6 bases). V gave up 2 bases and J gave up 6 bases, with 16 bases separating them. CDR1 is MNHEY, CDR2 SVGEGT, per germline. The CDR3 is made up of 15 amino acids. This chain's CDR3 is CASSYERGGLSEAFF. For the CDR3, the DNA is TGTGCCAGCAGTTACGAGAGGGGGGGATTATCTGAAGCTTTCTTT.

This clonotype was detected ten times or more. The chain joins TRBV12-3 or TRBV12-4 to TRBJ2-7; the D gene could be TRBD1 or TRBD2 (5 bases each). The CDR3 is made up of 14 amino acids. Trimming left V 2 bases short and J 4 bases short, with 12 bases between. CDR3 nucleotides: TGTGCCAGCAGTTTACGTGGGGGTTGGTACGAGCAGTACTTC. It encodes CASSLRGGWYEQYF.

There are a few counts of this clonotype. The gene calls are TRBV5-1 and TRBJ2-6, with TRBD1 matching 10 bases. Trimming cost V 4 bases and J 0 bases; bases outside gene matches: 4. CDR1 and CDR2 from the germline V gene are SGHRS and YFSETQ. The CDR3 is 17 amino acids. The CDR3 protein is CASSTRTGGSGANVLTF. The CDR3 region has the DNA TGCGCCAGCAGCACCAGGACAGGGGGCTCTGGGGCCAACGTCCTGACTTTC.

This chain connects TRBV7-2 to TRBJ2-5; 8 nucleotides agree with TRBD1. CDR3 length: 14 amino acids. Looked up from germline, CDR1 is SGHTA and CDR2 is FQGNSA. V was pared by 1 base and J by 7 bases, with 5 bases of the junction left unmatched. This CDR3 is CASSLVGTGGTQYF. The CDR3 DNA sequence: TGTGCCAGCAGCTTAGTGGGGACAGGAGGGACCCAGTACTTC.